This TCR beta chain was sequenced in a study of shared clonotypes between healthy human individuals. Study-wide background: Serving as donors were two women and a few men, whose ages spanned 18 to 49.

The assay was run at deep level. Investigators spread the genomic DNA of each subset evenly over several immunoSEQ plates. Only in-frame clones appear in the TCRdb table, and some are missing; sequencing was by immunoSEQ multiplex PCR. The repertoire includes more than 400,000 clones, 60% to 80% of them detected once, and around 11% sits in the top ten. Looked up from germline, CDR1 is SGHVS and CDR2 is FNYEAQ. V trimming: 4 bases; J trimming: 0 bases; junction bases outside the gene matches: 8. The CDR3 has 18 amino acids. The V and J genes are TRBV7-6 and TRBJ2-3, with TRBD2 matching over 12 bases. Sequencing input: PBMCs. The receptor was isolated from a woman between 35 and 50 years old in good health. Some clones in this sample may be carry-over from other donors' samples. CDR3 bases: TGTGCCAGCAGCTCACTAGCGGGAGGTGCATCTAGCACAGATACGCAGTATTTT. This codes for CASSSLAGGASSTDTQYF. Complete variable domain (other parts from reference TRBV7-6 and TRBJ2-3): GAGVSQSPRYKVTKRGQDVALRCDPISGHVSLYWYRQALGQGPEFLTYFNYEAQQDKSGLPNDRFSAERPEGSISTLTIQRTEQRDSAMYRCASSSLAGGASSTDTQYFGPGTRLTVL.